These T cell receptor beta chains were read from a single sample in a study of beta chain features in type 1 diabetes. The repertoire was sequenced with immunoSEQ multiplex PCR; TCRdb's copy has only in-frame clones and lacks some. This table has 100,000 to 150,000 clones, about a sixth appearing once. The sequencing input was central memory CD4+ T cells from blood. All receptors derive from a man younger than 45 with type 1 diabetes. Each CDR3 is given with its conserved first and last residue. Fields, in order: D gene, clone size, V gene, J gene, CDR3 DNA, CDR3 protein. The D gene is left open where the match is weak. Only part of the rows carry a size: once, few, many, or a class if the clone is expanded.

d_call: TRBD1; clone_size: .; v_call: TRBV29-1; j_call: TRBJ2-1; cdr3_nt: TGCAGCGTTGAGGGACAACAGGGGGTCCACAATGAGCAGTTCTTC; cdr3_aa: CSVEGQQGVHNEQFF
d_call: .; clone_size: .; v_call: TRBV7-9; j_call: TRBJ2-2; cdr3_nt: TGTGCCAGCCCACTAGGCAGAGCCTCGAACACCGGGGAGCTGTTTTTT; cdr3_aa: CASPLGRASNTGELFF
d_call: .; clone_size: .; v_call: TRBV7-2; j_call: TRBJ2-7; cdr3_nt: TGTGCCAGCAGCTTACGGAGGGGGCGCCCCTACGAGCAGTACTTC; cdr3_aa: CASSLRRGRPYEQYF
d_call: .; clone_size: .; v_call: TRBV14; j_call: TRBJ2-2; cdr3_nt: TGTGCCAGCAGCCAATTGGGACAATTGAACACCGGGGAGCTGTTTTTT; cdr3_aa: CASSQLGQLNTGELFF
d_call: .; clone_size: once; v_call: TRBV27; j_call: TRBJ1-2; cdr3_nt: TGTGCCAGCGCAACGGCCGGGAGAGGGGTTGGGGGCTACACCTTC; cdr3_aa: CASATAGRGVGGYTF
d_call: .; clone_size: .; v_call: TRBV11-2; j_call: TRBJ1-2; cdr3_nt: TGTGCCAGCAGCTTGAGGAGTAGCTATGGCTACACCTTC; cdr3_aa: CASSLRSSYGYTF
d_call: .; clone_size: .; v_call: TRBV10-3; j_call: TRBJ1-5; cdr3_nt: TGTGCCATCAGTGGGGGGCCGAATCAGCCCCAGCATTTT; cdr3_aa: CAISGGPNQPQHF
d_call: .; clone_size: few; v_call: TRBV7-2; j_call: TRBJ1-2; cdr3_nt: TGTGCCAGCAGCTTTCAGGGGAATGGCTACACCTTC; cdr3_aa: CASSFQGNGYTF
d_call: TRBD2; clone_size: .; v_call: TRBV7-2; j_call: TRBJ2-1; cdr3_nt: TGTGCCAGCAGCCGCCAGGGACTAGCGGGGAACAATGAGCAGTTCTTC; cdr3_aa: CASSRQGLAGNNEQFF
d_call: TRBD2; clone_size: few; v_call: TRBV5-4; j_call: TRBJ2-5; cdr3_nt: TGTGCCAGCAGCGCTGGGACTATCCAAGAGACCCAGTACTTC; cdr3_aa: CASSAGTIQETQYF
d_call: .; clone_size: .; v_call: TRBV4-3; j_call: TRBJ2-3; cdr3_nt: TGCGCCAGCAGCCAAGAGACGGCCATCGGTACGCAGTATTTT; cdr3_aa: CASSQETAIGTQYF
d_call: .; clone_size: many; v_call: TRBV11-2; j_call: TRBJ1-1; cdr3_nt: TGTGCCAGCAGCTTAGATGCGGGTGAAGCTTTCTTT; cdr3_aa: CASSLDAGEAFF
d_call: .; clone_size: .; v_call: TRBV7-6; j_call: TRBJ2-4; cdr3_nt: TGTGCCAGCAGCTACAGAGCAGGGGACATTCAGTACTTC; cdr3_aa: CASSYRAGDIQYF
d_call: .; clone_size: .; v_call: TRBV5-1; j_call: TRBJ1-1; cdr3_nt: TGCGCCAGCAGCTTGGGCGCAACTGCGAACACTGAAGCTTTCTTT; cdr3_aa: CASSLGATANTEAFF
d_call: .; clone_size: few; v_call: TRBV27; j_call: TRBJ2-4; cdr3_nt: TGTGCCAGCAGCTCCTTGGCAAACATTCAGTACTTC; cdr3_aa: CASSSLANIQYF
d_call: .; clone_size: few; v_call: TRBV7-2; j_call: TRBJ2-1; cdr3_nt: TGTGCCAGCAGCTTAGCGCCCCCCAATGAGCAGTTCTTC; cdr3_aa: CASSLAPPNEQFF
d_call: TRBD1; clone_size: few; v_call: TRBV25-1; j_call: TRBJ2-2; cdr3_nt: TGTGCCAGCACCGGACAGGGGACCGGGGAGCTGTTTTTT; cdr3_aa: CASTGQGTGELFF
d_call: TRBD1; clone_size: few; v_call: TRBV5-4; j_call: TRBJ1-3; cdr3_nt: TGTGCCAGCAGCCTACAGGGGGCAGGAAACACCATATATTTT; cdr3_aa: CASSLQGAGNTIYF
d_call: .; clone_size: .; v_call: TRBV10-1; j_call: TRBJ2-5; cdr3_nt: TGCGCCAGCAGCGCCAGGCTACAAGAGACCCAGTACTTC; cdr3_aa: CASSARLQETQYF
d_call: .; clone_size: many; v_call: TRBV14; j_call: TRBJ2-6; cdr3_nt: TGTGCCAGCAGCCGCGCTGGGGCCAACGTCCTGACTTTC; cdr3_aa: CASSRAGANVLTF
d_call: .; clone_size: few; v_call: TRBV10-3; j_call: TRBJ1-2; cdr3_nt: TGTGCCATCAGTGAGACTGCCACGACCTTC; cdr3_aa: CAISETATTF
d_call: .; clone_size: .; v_call: TRBV6-5; j_call: TRBJ2-3; cdr3_nt: TGTGCCAGCAGCTCCCCGGGCATCACAGATACGCAGTATTTT; cdr3_aa: CASSSPGITDTQYF
d_call: .; clone_size: .; v_call: TRBV20-1; j_call: TRBJ1-2; cdr3_nt: TGCAGTGCTAGAGAGGTCTACACCTTC; cdr3_aa: CSAREVYTF
d_call: .; clone_size: .; v_call: TRBV30; j_call: TRBJ1-5; cdr3_nt: TGTGCCTGGAGTGCGACAGGATACTTGAGCAATCAGCCCCAGCATTTT; cdr3_aa: CAWSATGYLSNQPQHF
d_call: TRBD1; clone_size: .; v_call: TRBV10-3; j_call: TRBJ2-3; cdr3_nt: TGTGCCATCGGTCGGGACAGAAGCACAGATACGCAGTATTTT; cdr3_aa: CAIGRDRSTDTQYF
d_call: .; clone_size: few; v_call: TRBV7-2; j_call: TRBJ2-1; cdr3_nt: TGTGCCAGCAGCTTATTCGGGGGCGGGAATGAGCAGTTCTTC; cdr3_aa: CASSLFGGGNEQFF
d_call: TRBD1; clone_size: .; v_call: TRBV30; j_call: TRBJ2-3; cdr3_nt: TGTGCCTGGAGTACAGGGGTCCCAGATACGCAGTATTTT; cdr3_aa: CAWSTGVPDTQYF
d_call: TRBD1; clone_size: few; v_call: TRBV28; j_call: TRBJ2-7; cdr3_nt: TGTGCCAGCAGTTTGGCTACAGGGGGATTTGGGTACGAGCAGTACTTC; cdr3_aa: CASSLATGGFGYEQYF
d_call: .; clone_size: few; v_call: TRBV6-6; j_call: TRBJ2-3; cdr3_nt: TGTGCCAGCAGGTGGGACGCTAGCACAGATACGCAGTATTTT; cdr3_aa: CASRWDASTDTQYF
d_call: .; clone_size: .; v_call: TRBV30; j_call: TRBJ2-7; cdr3_nt: TGTGCCACTGGCAGCTCCTACGAGCAGTACTTC; cdr3_aa: CATGSSYEQYF
d_call: TRBD1; clone_size: few; v_call: TRBV7-9; j_call: TRBJ1-2; cdr3_nt: TGTGCCAGCAGCTTGGGGACAGACTATGGCTACACCTTC; cdr3_aa: CASSLGTDYGYTF
d_call: .; clone_size: once; v_call: TRBV19; j_call: TRBJ2-5; cdr3_nt: TGTGCCAGTAGTACTGTGACGGGGCCGGGGGAGACCCAGTACTTC; cdr3_aa: CASSTVTGPGETQYF
d_call: TRBD1; clone_size: few; v_call: TRBV29-1; j_call: TRBJ2-7; cdr3_nt: TGCAGCGTGTTGGGACAGGGCAGCTCCTACGAGCAGTACTTC; cdr3_aa: CSVLGQGSSYEQYF
d_call: .; clone_size: few; v_call: TRBV10-3; j_call: TRBJ2-7; cdr3_nt: TGTGCCATCAGTGGCGGGTACGAGCAGTACTTC; cdr3_aa: CAISGGYEQYF
d_call: .; clone_size: .; v_call: TRBV18; j_call: TRBJ2-1; cdr3_nt: TGTGCCAGCTCACCACCGGGGGGATATGAGCAGTTCTTC; cdr3_aa: CASSPPGGYEQFF
d_call: TRBD1; clone_size: .; v_call: TRBV27; j_call: TRBJ2-7; cdr3_nt: TGTGCCAGCAGTTTCCGGGACAGGTACGAGCAGTACTTC; cdr3_aa: CASSFRDRYEQYF
d_call: .; clone_size: few; v_call: TRBV4-2; j_call: TRBJ2-2; cdr3_nt: TGTGCCAGCAGCCAGAGGCAAGGGGCCCACGGGGAGCTGTTTTTT; cdr3_aa: CASSQRQGAHGELFF
d_call: .; clone_size: few; v_call: TRBV29-1; j_call: TRBJ2-5; cdr3_nt: TGCAGCGTTGAAGGGCCGGGGGAGGCCCAGTACTTC; cdr3_aa: CSVEGPGEAQYF
d_call: .; clone_size: few; v_call: TRBV11-2; j_call: TRBJ2-2; cdr3_nt: TGTGCCAGCAGCTCCAGGGACGGGACCGGGGAGCTGTTTTTT; cdr3_aa: CASSSRDGTGELFF
d_call: TRBD1; clone_size: .; v_call: TRBV7-2; j_call: TRBJ2-1; cdr3_nt: TGTGCCAGCAGCTTACTATACGGACAGGGGGCCTCCAATGAGCAGTTCTTC; cdr3_aa: CASSLLYGQGASNEQFF
d_call: TRBD2; clone_size: few; v_call: TRBV4-3; j_call: TRBJ2-5; cdr3_nt: TGCGCCAGCAGCCAAGGGAACGGGGGGCAAGAGACCCAGTACTTC; cdr3_aa: CASSQGNGGQETQYF
d_call: TRBD1; clone_size: .; v_call: TRBV2; j_call: TRBJ1-2; cdr3_nt: TGTGCCAGCAAGAGGGGACAGGGAGTGTTTGAGGGCTACACCTTC; cdr3_aa: CASKRGQGVFEGYTF
d_call: .; clone_size: few; v_call: TRBV7-6; j_call: TRBJ2-1; cdr3_nt: TGTGCCAGCAGCTTAGTAGTATCCAGGGACAATGAGCAGTTCTTC; cdr3_aa: CASSLVVSRDNEQFF
d_call: .; clone_size: few; v_call: TRBV29-1; j_call: TRBJ1-2; cdr3_nt: TGCAGCGTTACGGAGCCGGGGGCGACCTATGGCTACACCTTC; cdr3_aa: CSVTEPGATYGYTF
d_call: TRBD2; clone_size: .; v_call: TRBV30; j_call: TRBJ2-7; cdr3_nt: TGTGCCTGGAGGCTAGGGCTAGCGGAGTCCTACGAGCAGTACTTC; cdr3_aa: CAWRLGLAESYEQYF
d_call: .; clone_size: few; v_call: TRBV5-1; j_call: TRBJ2-7; cdr3_nt: TGCGCCAGCAGCTTGAACTGGGAGCAGTACTTC; cdr3_aa: CASSLNWEQYF
d_call: .; clone_size: .; v_call: TRBV10-3; j_call: TRBJ2-5; cdr3_nt: TGTGCCATCAGTGAGCAACAGGGAGGAGAGACCCAGTACTTC; cdr3_aa: CAISEQQGGETQYF
d_call: .; clone_size: few; v_call: TRBV6-5; j_call: TRBJ1-4; cdr3_nt: TGTGCCAGCAGCCCGGCCCGCCGTTTCAAACTGTTGTTTTTT; cdr3_aa: CASSPARRFKLLFF
d_call: .; clone_size: .; v_call: TRBV19; j_call: TRBJ2-2; cdr3_nt: TGTGCCAGTAGTATTTATGGCAGGGGAGCGGGGGAGCTGTTTTTT; cdr3_aa: CASSIYGRGAGELFF
d_call: .; clone_size: few; v_call: TRBV29-1; j_call: TRBJ1-1; cdr3_nt: TGCAGCGTCCAAGAGCGGGGGAAGAACACTGAAGCTTTCTTT; cdr3_aa: CSVQERGKNTEAFF
d_call: .; clone_size: few; v_call: TRBV7-2; j_call: TRBJ2-3; cdr3_nt: TGTGCCAGCACCGGGGGCCTCACAGATACGCAGTATTTT; cdr3_aa: CASTGGLTDTQYF
d_call: .; clone_size: .; v_call: TRBV28; j_call: TRBJ2-1; cdr3_nt: TGTGCCAGCAGTTTATGGTCGGGTAATGAGCAGTTCTTC; cdr3_aa: CASSLWSGNEQFF
d_call: .; clone_size: .; v_call: TRBV10-3; j_call: TRBJ2-1; cdr3_nt: TGTGCCATCAGTGAGGAGGCGAATACGGGCTACAATGAGCAGTTCTTC; cdr3_aa: CAISEEANTGYNEQFF